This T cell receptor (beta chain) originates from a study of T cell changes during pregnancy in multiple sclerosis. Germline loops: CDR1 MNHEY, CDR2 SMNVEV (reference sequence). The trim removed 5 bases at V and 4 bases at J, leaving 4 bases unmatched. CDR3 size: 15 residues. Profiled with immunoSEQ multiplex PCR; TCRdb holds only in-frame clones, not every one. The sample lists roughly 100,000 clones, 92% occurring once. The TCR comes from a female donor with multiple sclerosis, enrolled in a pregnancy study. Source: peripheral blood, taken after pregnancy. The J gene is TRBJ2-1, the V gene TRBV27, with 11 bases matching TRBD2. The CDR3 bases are TGTGCCAGCAGTCACGGGACTAGCGGATACAATGAGCAGTTCTTC. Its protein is CASSHGTSGYNEQFF.